Below, 30 T cell receptor beta chains from the same sample are listed, as sequenced in a study of beta chain features in type 1 diabetes. Sequenced material consisted of expressed TCRB transcripts (all of the isolated RNA was reverse transcribed). The method was immunoSEQ multiplex PCR; TCRdb's version includes in-frame clones alone and lacks a portion of them. The table lists 200,000 to 300,000 clones, roughly 15% of them singletons. Sequencing used naive CD4+ T cells from blood. These receptors were obtained from a woman aged 40 to 49 in good health.

Only a few counts were recorded for this clone. The chain uses TRBV6-5 and TRBJ1-2; TRBD1 matches 12 bases. This CDR3 contains 15 residues. V shed 6 bases and J 8 bases; nucleotides not matched to a gene: 10. Per germline, CDR1 MNHEY and CDR2 SVGAGI. CDR3 nucleotides: TGTGCCAGCAGGCTATCGGGACAGGGGGCGGGCGGCTACACCTTC. Protein product: CASRLSGQGAGGYTF.

V and J are TRBV5-4 and TRBJ1-2; 8 positions agree with TRBD1. The trim removed 1 base at V and 7 bases at J, leaving 6 bases unmatched. The CDR3 spans 14 residues. Germline loops: CDR1 SGHNT, CDR2 YYREEE (reference sequence). In DNA, the CDR3 is TGTGCCAGCAGCTTGCTCGGACAGGGAGGTGGCTACACCTTC. It encodes CASSLLGQGGGYTF.

This clone was counted a few times. DNA of the CDR3: TGTGCCAGCAGCCTCCAGGCAGTTTCCCACTCTGGAAACACCATATATTTT. This gives the protein CASSLQAVSHSGNTIYF. This chain joins TRBV7-2 and TRBJ1-3; D uncertain. CDR1 is SGHTA and CDR2 is FQGNSA in the germline V gene. V shed 5 bases and J shed 0 bases, with 17 bases lying between them. The CDR3 covers 17 residues.

This clone was observed a handful of times. The rearrangement links TRBV9 to TRBJ2-1; 9 bases are shared with TRBD1. The CDR3 sequence is 14 residues long. Germline V lookup: CDR1 SGDLS, CDR2 YYNGEE. With 4 bases clipped from V and 8 bases from J, the junction kept 7 bases outside the gene matches. The CDR3 spells CASSRKQGADEQFF. Written as DNA, the CDR3 is TGTGCCAGCAGCCGCAAACAGGGGGCCGATGAGCAGTTCTTC.

In its sample, this clone was seen a few times. The chain uses TRBV6-6 and TRBJ2-5; the match to TRBD2 covers 7 bases. V lost 5 bases, J lost 5 bases, and 11 bases stayed unmatched. The CDR3 sequence is 15 residues long. Per the germline V gene, CDR1 is MNHNY and CDR2 is SVGAGI (reference sequence). For the CDR3, the DNA is TGTGCCAGCAGTCGTACGGGGCTGGGAGGGGAGACCCAGTACTTC. Translating it yields CASSRTGLGGETQYF.

The rearrangement uses TRBV5-1 and TRBJ2-3; 11 bases fit TRBD2. CDR3 size: 17 residues. Germline V CDR1 and CDR2: SGHRS, YFSETQ. J gave up 0 bases and V 4 bases, and 7 bases lay outside the gene matches. The CDR3 loop reads CASSPALAGASTDTQYF. In DNA, the CDR3 is TGCGCCAGCAGCCCAGCACTAGCGGGGGCCAGCACAGATACGCAGTATTTT.

V is TRBV19 and J is TRBJ1-6; D may be TRBD1 (6 bases). Germline loops: CDR1 LNHDA, CDR2 SQIVND (reference sequence). This CDR3 spans 15 amino acids. V lost 3 bases, J lost 13 bases, and 19 bases lay in between. CDR3 amino acids: CASSIGKQGPVPLHF. The CDR3 nucleotides read TGTGCCAGTAGTATCGGAAAACAGGGTCCCGTTCCCCTCCACTTT.

The J gene is TRBJ2-7, the V gene TRBV7-2; no clear D gene. V lost 5 bases to trimming and J lost 2 bases, with 13 bases between them. The CDR3 sequence is 14 residues long. Germline loops: CDR1 SGHTA, CDR2 FQGNSA. The CDR3 is CASSLGSVTYEQYF. The CDR3 DNA is TGTGCCAGCAGCCTCGGTTCTGTAACCTACGAGCAGTACTTC.

The genes are TRBV5-1 and TRBJ2-5, with 11 bases that match TRBD1. The germline V gene has CDR1 SGHRS and CDR2 YFSETQ. The V and J ends lost 4 bases and 5 bases, in that order; junction bases with no gene match: 10. This CDR3 has 16 residues. The CDR3 here is CASSPAGTGGSETQYF. The CDR3 coding sequence is TGCGCCAGCAGCCCCGCCGGGACAGGGGGTTCGGAGACCCAGTACTTC.

This chain uses TRBV6-1 with TRBJ2-2; TRBD1 is a possible D gene (6 bases). The CDR3 consists of 14 residues. The ends were cut back, 7 bases at V and 2 bases at J, with 11 bases in the middle. The germline CDR1 and CDR2 sequences are MNHNS and SASEGT. CDR3 nucleotide sequence: TGTGCCAGCAAAGAACAGGGAAACACCGGGGAGCTGTTTTTT. Protein sequence: CASKEQGNTGELFF.

This chain links TRBV2 with TRBJ1-2; the match to TRBD1 covers 8 bases. Per germline, CDR1 SNHLY and CDR2 FYNNEI. This CDR3 is 14 amino acids long. With V trimmed by 4 bases and J by 8 bases, 9 bases remained unmatched. CDR3 amino acids: CASSVIQGAVGYTF. CDR3 coding DNA: TGTGCCAGCAGTGTGATTCAGGGGGCGGTGGGCTACACCTTC.

This clone was seen more than once but under ten times. Written as DNA, the CDR3 is TGTGCCAGCAGCGCAGGGTCGTTTCAAGAAAAACTGTTTTTT. It yields the protein CASSAGSFQEKLFF. The genes are TRBV9 and TRBJ1-4; possible D gene TRBD1, 5 bases. The CDR3 has 14 amino acids. Deletions cut 3 bases from V and 8 bases from J, with 14 bases between. Germline values: CDR1 SGDLS, CDR2 YYNGEE.

The chain is built from TRBV29-1 and TRBJ1-5, with a tentative D call TRBD1 (6 bases). This CDR3 spans 14 amino acids. The V gene lost 4 bases and the J gene lost 3 bases, with 13 bases spanning the gap. Germline V gene data show CDR1 as SQVTM and CDR2 as ANQGSEA. The CDR3 loop is CSVGWTDYNQPQHF. The CDR3 DNA reads TGCAGCGTTGGATGGACAGACTACAATCAGCCCCAGCATTTT.

This clone was seen only a few times. The CDR3 bases are TGCAGCGTGCCAACTAGCGGGGGGGCCCTCGAGCAGTACTTC. Protein product: CSVPTSGGALEQYF. The chain recombines TRBV29-1 with TRBJ2-7; 13 bases line up with TRBD2. Germline V gene lookup returns CDR1 SQVTM and CDR2 ANQGSEA. The J segment lost 6 bases and the V segment lost 6 bases, leaving 8 bases of the junction unmatched. The CDR3 loop spans 14 amino acids.

Written as DNA, the CDR3 is TGTGCCAGCAGACTCGACAGGAACCCCCTCTACGAGCAGTACTTC. Its translation: CASRLDRNPLYEQYF. The V gene is TRBV6-5, the J gene TRBJ2-7; tentative D call: TRBD1 (6 bases). Looked up from germline, CDR1 is MNHEY and CDR2 is SVGAGI. V was pared by 6 bases and J by 3 bases, with 18 bases between. The CDR3 covers 15 residues.

This clone has more than one count but fewer than ten. The chain is built from TRBV27 and TRBJ1-6; TRBD1 might be the D (6 bases). The germline V and J ends were trimmed by 5 bases and 7 bases, with 15 bases remaining between them. The germline gives CDR1 MNHEY, CDR2 SMNVEV (reference sequence). This CDR3 contains 15 residues. CDR3 DNA: TGTGCCAGCAGTCGCTTTCCGGACAGCAATTCACCCCTCCACTTT. Protein product: CASSRFPDSNSPLHF.

This clone showed up just a few times. The CDR3 sequence is CASSDALAGISGGELFF. The CDR3 DNA is TGCGCCAGCAGTGACGCCCTAGCGGGGATCAGCGGCGGGGAGCTGTTTTTT. The chain is built from TRBV10-1 and TRBJ2-2; 9 bases fit TRBD2. The germline V gene encodes CDR1 WNHNN and CDR2 SYGVQD (reference sequence). The V gene end was trimmed by 3 bases and the J gene end by 7 bases; junction bases not matched to a gene: 12. This CDR3 is 17 amino acids long.

The chain combines TRBV9 with TRBJ2-6, with D tentatively TRBD2 (7 bases). V lost 3 bases to trimming and J lost 10 bases, with 17 bases between them. The germline V gene encodes CDR1 SGDLS and CDR2 YYNGEE. The CDR3 spans 15 residues. The chain's CDR3 is CASSAGGLGTNVLTF. The CDR3 DNA reads TGTGCCAGCAGCGCCGGGGGGCTGGGGACGAACGTCCTGACTTTC.

This clone was recorded a few times. CDR3 sequence reads: CSVAQGGGGGEQFF. The CDR3 DNA reads TGCAGCGTTGCACAGGGCGGGGGAGGGGGTGAGCAGTTCTTC. This rearrangement joins TRBV29-1 to TRBJ2-1, with a tentative D call TRBD2 (7 bases). Looked up from germline, CDR1 is SQVTM and CDR2 is ANQGSEA. CDR3 length equals 14 residues. Between the trimmed V and J ends, which lost 4 bases and 9 bases, there was a span of 19 bases.

This clone appeared a few times. The genes are TRBV5-1 and TRBJ1-5; tentatively, D is TRBD1 (6 bases). Looked up from germline, CDR1 is SGHRS and CDR2 is YFSETQ. Trimming stripped 4 bases from V and 5 bases from J, with 10 bases between. This CDR3 has 13 amino acids. The CDR3 reads CASSINRDQPQHF. For the CDR3, the DNA is TGCGCCAGCAGCATAAACAGGGATCAGCCCCAGCATTTT.

This clone was counted a few times. The CDR3 region is CASSLRLGELFF. The CDR3 DNA sequence: TGCGCCAGCAGCCTACGACTAGGGGAGCTGTTTTTT. The chain uses TRBV4-1 and TRBJ2-2; D might be TRBD2 (5 bases). V was trimmed by 4 bases and J by 8 bases, leaving 8 bases between them. Germline V CDR1 and CDR2: MGHRA, YSYEKL. The CDR3 is made up of 12 amino acids.

This CDR3 is CASSHERGQGYGYTF. The CDR3, as DNA: TGTGCCAGCAGCCACGAAAGGGGACAGGGTTATGGCTACACCTTC. The chain links TRBV7-2 to TRBJ1-2; 9 bases are a match to TRBD1. Germline V lookup: CDR1 SGHTA, CDR2 FQGNSA. Losses at the gene ends were 5 bases for V and 5 bases for J; bases not matched to a gene: 9. The CDR3 totals 15 residues.

This clone was recorded a few times. The chain has TRBV5-5 and TRBJ2-6; D is unclear. The germline gives CDR1 SGHKS, CDR2 YYEKEE (reference sequence). V shed 0 bases and J shed 0 bases, with 4 bases lying between them. This CDR3 comprises 15 residues. CDR3 nucleotide sequence: TGTGCCAGCAGCTTGGGTTACTCTGGGGCCAACGTCCTGACTTTC. It encodes CASSLGYSGANVLTF.

This clone was counted between two and nine times. The CDR3 region is CASSDSSGGGSEQFF. The CDR3, as DNA: TGTGCCAGCAGTGATAGTAGCGGGGGGGGATCTGAGCAGTTCTTC. The genes are TRBV2 and TRBJ2-1; TRBD2 matches at 11 bases. Germline CDR1 is SNHLY and CDR2 is FYNNEI. The CDR3 runs 15 residues. J lost 9 bases, V lost 3 bases, and 7 bases had no gene match.

A few counts support this clone. The V gene is TRBV19, the J gene TRBJ1-6; 8 nucleotides agree with TRBD1. Germline V gene lookup returns CDR1 LNHDA and CDR2 SQIVND (reference sequence). V gave up 4 bases and J gave up 11 bases; unmatched junction bases: 1. This CDR3 has 12 residues. This chain's CDR3 is CASSTGQAPLHF. CDR3 nucleotides: TGTGCCAGTAGTACGGGACAGGCACCCCTCCACTTT.

This clone has just a few counts. Written as DNA, the CDR3 is TGTGCCAGCACCGCCTACAGGGGTTTGCTTGAAGCTTTCTTT. Protein sequence: CASTAYRGLLEAFF. The J gene is TRBJ1-1, the V gene TRBV7-2; 7 bases line up with TRBD1. The J segment lost 7 bases and the V segment lost 7 bases, leaving 12 bases of the junction unmatched. CDR3 length equals 14 residues. Germline assignment: CDR1 SGHTA and CDR2 FQGNSA.

The rearrangement uses TRBV9 and TRBJ2-7; 12 bases agree with TRBD1. The junction had 0 bases not matched to a gene; V was cut back by 0 bases and J by 2 bases. This CDR3 region has 15 residues. The V gene's germline CDR1 is SGDLS and CDR2 YYNGEE. The CDR3 DNA reads TGTGCCAGCAGCGTAGGGGACAGGGGGCCCTACGAGCAGTACTTC. Translated, it gives CASSVGDRGPYEQYF.

The gene calls are TRBV10-3 and TRBJ1-2; D is unresolved. This CDR3 contains 13 residues. Trimming pared 5 bases from V and 2 bases from J, leaving 9 bases between. From germline, CDR1 is ENHRY and CDR2 SYGVKD. The CDR3 is CAISSDKNYGYTF. CDR3 nucleotides: TGTGCCATCAGTTCTGACAAGAACTATGGCTACACCTTC.

The J gene is TRBJ2-7, the V gene TRBV20-1; TRBD2 is a possible D gene (6 bases). The CDR3 runs to 11 residues. Germline V gene sequence: CDR1 DFQATT, CDR2 SNEGSKA (reference sequence). V was pared by 4 bases and J by 6 bases, with 10 bases between. CDR3 region: CSAILGGEQYF. The CDR3 DNA is TGCAGTGCTATATTGGGGGGCGAGCAGTACTTC.

CDR3 sequence reads: CASSPRATYEQYF. The CDR3 coding sequence is TGTGCCAGCAGTCCCAGGGCCACCTACGAGCAGTACTTC. The chain uses TRBV27 and TRBJ2-7; D is perhaps TRBD1 (5 bases). The germline CDR1 and CDR2 sequences are MNHEY and SMNVEV (reference sequence). Trimming shortened V by 5 bases and J by 2 bases, and 10 bases separated the two germline ends. The CDR3 has 13 amino acids.